The present T cell receptor (beta chain) was sequenced within a study of shared clonotypes between healthy human individuals. Running of the assay took place at deep level. The data were produced by immunoSEQ multiplex PCR, yet TCRdb's version contains in-frame clones alone and is incomplete. The sample includes about 550,000 clones, just under 97% of them seen just once. Comment on this clone: The antigen remains undetermined.

The germline V gene has CDR1 SQVTM and CDR2 ANQGSEA. This CDR3 has 18 residues. The V end lost 3 bases, the J end lost 2 bases, and 25 bases lay between the germline ends. Study-wide points: A handful of donors held approximately 5% of naive CD4 clonotypes in common. Among donors, sharing of clonotypes was expected to be affected by sequencing depth.

As defined, naive CD8 cells were CD45RO-negative and positively selected for CCR7, with terminally differentiated effector memory CD45RA+ cells excluded. The chain links TRBV29-1 to TRBJ1-1, with D possibly matching TRBD1 (5 bases). The sequencing input was naive CD8+ T cells sorted from blood. The receptor's source is a woman aged 25-40 years in good health. The CDR3: CSVDASGRDPIFNTEAFF. The CDR3 DNA reads as TGCAGCGTTGATGCCTCGGGGAGGGACCCCATCTTCAACACTGAAGCTTTCTTT.